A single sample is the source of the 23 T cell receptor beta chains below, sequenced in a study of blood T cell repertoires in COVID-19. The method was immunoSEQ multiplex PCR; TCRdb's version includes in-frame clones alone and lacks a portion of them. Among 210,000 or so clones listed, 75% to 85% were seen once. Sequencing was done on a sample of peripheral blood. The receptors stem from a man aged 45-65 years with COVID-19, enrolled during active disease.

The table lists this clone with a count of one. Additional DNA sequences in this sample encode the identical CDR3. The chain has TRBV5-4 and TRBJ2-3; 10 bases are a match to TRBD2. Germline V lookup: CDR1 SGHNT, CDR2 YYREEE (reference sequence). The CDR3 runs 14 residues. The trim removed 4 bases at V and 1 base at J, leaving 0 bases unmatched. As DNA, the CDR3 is TGTGCCAGCAGCCTAGCGGGAGGCACAGATACGCAGTATTTT. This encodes CASSLAGGTDTQYF.

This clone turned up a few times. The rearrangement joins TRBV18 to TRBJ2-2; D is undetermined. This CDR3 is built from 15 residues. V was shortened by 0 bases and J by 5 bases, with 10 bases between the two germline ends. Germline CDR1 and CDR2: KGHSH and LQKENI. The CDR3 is CASSPPAGWTGELFF. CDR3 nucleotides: TGTGCCAGCTCACCACCGGCAGGCTGGACCGGGGAGCTGTTTTTT.

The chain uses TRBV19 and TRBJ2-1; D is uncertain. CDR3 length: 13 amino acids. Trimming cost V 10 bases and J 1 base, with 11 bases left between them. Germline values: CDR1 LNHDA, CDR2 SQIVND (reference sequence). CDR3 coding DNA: TGTGCCACCAAACGAGATTCCTACAATGAGCAGTTCTTC. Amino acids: CATKRDSYNEQFF.

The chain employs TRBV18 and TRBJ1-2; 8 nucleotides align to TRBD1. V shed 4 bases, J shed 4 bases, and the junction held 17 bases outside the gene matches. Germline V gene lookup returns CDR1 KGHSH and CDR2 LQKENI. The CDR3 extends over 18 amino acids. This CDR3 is CASSQWRSGGGSFYGYTF. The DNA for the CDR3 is TGTGCCAGCTCACAGTGGAGATCAGGGGGCGGTTCGTTCTATGGCTACACCTTC. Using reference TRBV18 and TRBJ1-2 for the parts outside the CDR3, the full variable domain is NAGVMQNPRHLVRRRGQEARLRCSPMKGHSHVYWYRQLPEEGLKFMVYLQKENIIDESGMPKERFSAEFPKEGPSILRIQQVVRGDSAAYFCASSQWRSGGGSFYGYTFGSGTRLTVV.

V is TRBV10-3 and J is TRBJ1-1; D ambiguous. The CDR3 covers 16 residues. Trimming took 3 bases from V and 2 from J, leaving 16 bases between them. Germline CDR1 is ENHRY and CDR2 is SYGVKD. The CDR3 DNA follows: TGTGCCATCAGTGACCTCCGTGGCGGGGTTAACACTGAAGCTTTCTTT. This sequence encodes CAISDLRGGVNTEAFF.

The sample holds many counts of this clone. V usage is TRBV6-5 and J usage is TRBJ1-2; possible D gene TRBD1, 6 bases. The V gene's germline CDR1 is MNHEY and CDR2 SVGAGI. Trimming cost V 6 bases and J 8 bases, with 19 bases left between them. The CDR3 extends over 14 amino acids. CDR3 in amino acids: CASSVAGQGYGYTF. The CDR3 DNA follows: TGTGCCAGCAGCGTCGCGGGCCAGGGGTACGGCTACACCTTC.

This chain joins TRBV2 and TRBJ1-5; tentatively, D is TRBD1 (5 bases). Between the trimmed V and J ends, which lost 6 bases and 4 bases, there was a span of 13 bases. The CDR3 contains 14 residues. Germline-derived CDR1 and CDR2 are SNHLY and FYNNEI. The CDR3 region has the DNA TGTGCCAGCAGCCCGGCTAGGGGAAATCAGCCCCAGCATTTT. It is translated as CASSPARGNQPQHF.

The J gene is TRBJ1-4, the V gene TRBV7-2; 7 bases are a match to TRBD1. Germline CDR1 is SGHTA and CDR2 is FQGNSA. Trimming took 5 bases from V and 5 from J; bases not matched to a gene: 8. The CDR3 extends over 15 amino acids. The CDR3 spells CASSQNRGFNEKLFF. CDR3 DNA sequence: TGTGCCAGCAGCCAGAACAGGGGATTCAATGAAAAACTGTTTTTT.

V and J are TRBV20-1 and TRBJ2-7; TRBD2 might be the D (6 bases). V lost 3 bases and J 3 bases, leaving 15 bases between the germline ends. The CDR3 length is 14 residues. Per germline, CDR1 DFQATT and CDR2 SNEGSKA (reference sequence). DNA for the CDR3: TGCAGTGCTAGTGGGTTCCTAGCGAGCTACGAGCAGTACTTC. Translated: CSASGFLASYEQYF.

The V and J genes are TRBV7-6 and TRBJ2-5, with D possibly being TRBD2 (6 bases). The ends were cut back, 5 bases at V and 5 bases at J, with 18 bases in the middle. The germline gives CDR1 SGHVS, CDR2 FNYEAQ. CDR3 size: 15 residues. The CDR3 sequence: CASSPTLRRGETQYF. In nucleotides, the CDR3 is TGTGCCAGCAGCCCAACCCTTCGACGGGGGGAGACCCAGTACTTC.

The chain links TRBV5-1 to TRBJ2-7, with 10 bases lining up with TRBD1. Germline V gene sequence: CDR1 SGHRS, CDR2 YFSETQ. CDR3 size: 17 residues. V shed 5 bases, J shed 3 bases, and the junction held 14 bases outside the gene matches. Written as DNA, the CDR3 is TGCGCCAGCAGAAATTTCGCCGGGACAGGGGTATTCTACGAGCAGTACTTC. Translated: CASRNFAGTGVFYEQYF.

The CDR3 region has the DNA TGCAGCGTTGATTCGGGGGGTGGGTACGAGCAGTACTTC. Its translation: CSVDSGGGYEQYF. The genes are TRBV29-1 and TRBJ2-7; 7 nucleotides line up with TRBD2. This CDR3 is built from 13 residues. The germline CDR1 and CDR2 sequences are SQVTM and ANQGSEA. With 3 bases clipped from V and 4 bases from J, the junction kept 6 bases outside the gene matches.

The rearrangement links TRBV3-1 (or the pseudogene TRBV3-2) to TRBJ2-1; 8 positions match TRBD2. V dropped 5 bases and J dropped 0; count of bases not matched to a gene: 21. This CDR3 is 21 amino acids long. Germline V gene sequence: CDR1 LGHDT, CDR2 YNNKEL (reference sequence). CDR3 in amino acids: CASSIRTGGEERRSSYNEQFF. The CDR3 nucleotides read TGTGCCAGCAGCATAAGGACGGGGGGGGAGGAAAGGAGGAGCTCCTACAATGAGCAGTTCTTC.

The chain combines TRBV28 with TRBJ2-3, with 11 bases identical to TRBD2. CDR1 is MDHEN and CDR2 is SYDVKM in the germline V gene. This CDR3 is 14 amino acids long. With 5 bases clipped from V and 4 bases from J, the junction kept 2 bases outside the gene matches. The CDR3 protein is CASSHSGGADTQYF. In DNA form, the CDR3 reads TGTGCCAGCAGTCATAGCGGGGGGGCAGATACGCAGTATTTT.

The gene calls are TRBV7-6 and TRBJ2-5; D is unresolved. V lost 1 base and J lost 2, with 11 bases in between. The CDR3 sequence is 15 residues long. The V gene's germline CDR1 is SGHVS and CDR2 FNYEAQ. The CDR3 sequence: CASSLEAARQETQYF. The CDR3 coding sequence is TGTGCCAGCAGCTTAGAGGCGGCCCGTCAAGAGACCCAGTACTTC.

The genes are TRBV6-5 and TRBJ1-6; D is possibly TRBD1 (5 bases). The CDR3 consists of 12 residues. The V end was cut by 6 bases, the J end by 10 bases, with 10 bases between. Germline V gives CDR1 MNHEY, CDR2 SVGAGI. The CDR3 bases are TGTGCCAGCAGGAGGAGACAGTCACCCCTCCACTTT. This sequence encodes CASRRRQSPLHF.

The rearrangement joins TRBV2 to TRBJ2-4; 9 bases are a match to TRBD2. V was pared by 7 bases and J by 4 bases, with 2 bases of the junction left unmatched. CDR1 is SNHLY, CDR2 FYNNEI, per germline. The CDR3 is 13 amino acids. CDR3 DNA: TGTGCCAGCACTAGCGGGGTTAAAAACATTCAGTACTTC. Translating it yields CASTSGVKNIQYF.

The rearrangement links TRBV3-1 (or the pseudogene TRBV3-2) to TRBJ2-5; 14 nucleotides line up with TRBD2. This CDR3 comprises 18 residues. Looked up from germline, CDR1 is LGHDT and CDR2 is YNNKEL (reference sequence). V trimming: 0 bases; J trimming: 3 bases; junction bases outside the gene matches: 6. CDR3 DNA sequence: TGTGCCAGCAGCCAAGATCTGGGACTAGCGGGGGAAAAAGAGACCCAGTACTTC. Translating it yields CASSQDLGLAGEKETQYF.

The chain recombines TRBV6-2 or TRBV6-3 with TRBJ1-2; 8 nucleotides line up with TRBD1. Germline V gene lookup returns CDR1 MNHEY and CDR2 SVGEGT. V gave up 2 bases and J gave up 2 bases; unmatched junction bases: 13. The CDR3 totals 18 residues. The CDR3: CASSYGWRDRTPNYGYTF. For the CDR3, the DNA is TGTGCCAGCAGTTACGGTTGGAGGGACAGGACCCCCAACTATGGCTACACCTTC.

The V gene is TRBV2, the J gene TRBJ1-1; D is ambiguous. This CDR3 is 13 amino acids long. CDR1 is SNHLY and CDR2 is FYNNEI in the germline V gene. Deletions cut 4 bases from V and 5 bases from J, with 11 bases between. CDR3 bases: TGTGCCAGCAGTGGTGGCGGGGAAACTGAAGCTTTCTTT. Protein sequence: CASSGGGETEAFF.

The CDR3 sequence is CASSFTSETQYF. In DNA form, the CDR3 reads TGTGCCAGCAGTTTCACTAGCGAGACCCAGTACTTC. The chain is built from TRBV12-3 or TRBV12-4 and TRBJ2-5; D is perhaps TRBD2 (6 bases). This CDR3 has 12 residues. The V and J ends lost 3 bases and 5 bases respectively, with 7 bases between them.

CDR3 sequence (DNA): TGTGCCAGCAGTGCGACAGAATTCTATGGCTACACCTTC. This sequence encodes CASSATEFYGYTF. The chain combines TRBV28 with TRBJ1-2; the D gene is possibly TRBD1 (5 bases). V was pared by 5 bases and J by 4 bases, with 11 bases between. This CDR3 is built from 13 residues. The germline gives CDR1 MDHEN, CDR2 SYDVKM.

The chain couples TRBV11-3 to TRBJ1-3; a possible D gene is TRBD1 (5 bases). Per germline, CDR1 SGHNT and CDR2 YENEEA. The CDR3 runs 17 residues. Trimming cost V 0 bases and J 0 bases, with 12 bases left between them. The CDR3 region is CASSLEWGQRSGNTIYF. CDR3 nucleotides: TGTGCCAGCAGCTTAGAGTGGGGCCAACGCTCTGGAAACACCATATATTTT.